These 26 T cell receptor beta chains were sequenced from one sample in a study of CD8 T cells in ankylosing spondylitis. TCRdb passed the 5' RACE reads through MiXCR, listing each CDR3 protein once. The sample consists of approximately 140,000 distinct CDR3 sequences, 40% to 50% of them appearing once. Input material: synovial fluid, either unsorted or a sorted T cell fraction (not recorded which). These receptors originate from a male donor with ankylosing spondylitis.

CDR3 DNA: TGTGCCATCACCGAGACCCCATGGGGGTCTGTCGAGCAGTTCTTC. It encodes CAITETPWGSVEQFF. The chain couples TRBV10-3 to TRBJ2-1; D could derive from TRBD1 or TRBD2 (5 bases each). Per germline, CDR1 ENHRY and CDR2 SYGVKD. The CDR3 spans 15 residues. V was trimmed by 7 bases and J by 10 bases, leaving 23 bases between them.

The chain uses TRBV7-2 and TRBJ1-4, with D possibly being TRBD1 (5 bases). Trimming stripped 4 bases from V and 7 bases from J, with 13 bases between. This CDR3 is built from 14 residues. The germline CDR1 and CDR2 sequences are SGHTA and FQGNSA. This chain's CDR3 is CASSSGSGIEKLFF. Written as DNA, the CDR3 is TGTGCCAGCAGCTCGGGGTCAGGGATTGAAAAACTGTTTTTT.

The gene calls are TRBV6-2 or TRBV6-3 and TRBJ2-7, with a possible D match to TRBD1 (6 bases). There are 14 residues in the CDR3. V lost 2 bases and J lost 3, with 11 bases in between. Germline lookup yields CDR1 MNHEY and CDR2 SVGEGT. The CDR3 loop is CASSYKYRDYEQYF. In DNA form, the CDR3 reads TGTGCCAGCAGTTACAAGTACAGGGACTACGAGCAGTACTTC.

The chain combines TRBV7-9 with TRBJ2-2; tentative D call: TRBD1 (5 bases). CDR1 and CDR2 from the germline V gene are SEHNR and FQNEAQ (reference sequence). The CDR3 runs 15 residues. V was cut by 5 bases and J by 5 bases, with 15 bases left in between. The CDR3 DNA sequence: TGTGCCAGCAGCCCACACCAGACAGCGACCGGGGAGCTGTTTTTT. Translation gives CASSPHQTATGELFF.

This clonotype was seen a handful of times. The rearrangement uses TRBV11-2 and TRBJ2-1, with D uncertain. V was pared by 5 bases and J by 4 bases, with 9 bases between. This CDR3 is built from 13 residues. Germline V lookup: CDR1 SGHAT, CDR2 FQNNGV. The CDR3 sequence is CASSLDWYNEQFF. CDR3 DNA: TGTGCCAGCAGCCTTGACTGGTACAATGAGCAGTTCTTC.

A single count supports this clonotype. The V and J genes are TRBV20-1 and TRBJ2-1, with D possibly matching TRBD2 (5 bases). Germline CDR1 and CDR2: DFQATT and SNEGSKA (reference sequence). V shed 2 bases and J shed 6 bases, with 11 bases lying between them. CDR3 size: 13 residues. CDR3 sequence: CSARPGILNEQFF. CDR3 nucleotides: TGCAGTGCTAGACCCGGGATACTCAATGAGCAGTTCTTC.

The chain employs TRBV29-1 and TRBJ2-1; D possibly corresponds to TRBD2 (5 bases). The CDR3 runs to 13 residues. V was clipped by 7 bases and J by 7 bases, with 17 bases between them. CDR1 and CDR2 (germline): SQVTM, ANQGSEA. In DNA, the CDR3 is TGCAGCGACGTGTCCGGGATGGAAAATGAGCAGTTCTTC. It specifies CSDVSGMENEQFF.

CDR3 residues: CSARTSASGLWRYTQYF. CDR3 nucleotide sequence: TGCAGTGCTAGGACCTCGGCTAGCGGGCTGTGGAGGTATACGCAGTATTTT. The chain joins TRBV20-1 to TRBJ2-3; 8 bases map to TRBD2. This CDR3 spans 17 amino acids. Per germline, CDR1 DFQATT and CDR2 SNEGSKA (reference sequence). The junction had 18 bases not matched to a gene; V was cut back by 3 bases and J by 7 bases.

The V and J genes are TRBV25-1 and TRBJ2-1; TRBD2 agrees at 8 bases. There are 15 residues in the CDR3. The germline V gene has CDR1 MGHDK and CDR2 SYGVNS. J gave up 7 bases and V 0 bases, and 5 bases lay outside the gene matches. The CDR3 protein is CASSEYIRGGNEQFF. CDR3 coding DNA: TGTGCCAGCAGTGAATATATCCGGGGGGGGAATGAGCAGTTCTTC.

The rearrangement uses TRBV11-2 and TRBJ2-3; no clear D gene. The CDR3 runs to 13 residues. The germline CDR1 and CDR2 sequences are SGHAT and FQNNGV. V lost 2 bases to trimming and J lost 6 bases, with 9 bases between them. CDR3 residues: CASSLTFVDTQYF. CDR3 nucleotide sequence: TGTGCCAGCAGCTTAACCTTCGTCGATACGCAGTATTTT. The whole variable domain, filled in from reference TRBV11-2 and TRBJ2-3, reads EAGVAQSPRYKIIEKRQSVAFWCNPISGHATLYWYQQILGQGPKLLIQFQNNGVVDDSQLPKDRFSAERLKGVDSTLKIQPAKLEDSAVYLCASSLTFVDTQYFGPGTRLTVL.

This clonotype appeared a few times. V and J are TRBV12-3 or TRBV12-4 and TRBJ1-5, with 9 bases lining up with TRBD1. The junction had 6 bases not matched to a gene; V was cut back by 5 bases and J by 4 bases. The CDR3 loop spans 15 amino acids. The CDR3 loop reads CASSQTGGRNQPQHF. The CDR3 DNA reads TGTGCCAGCAGTCAGACAGGGGGAAGAAATCAGCCCCAGCATTTT.

The CDR3 reads CASSLVSLAALGGNEQFF. DNA of the CDR3: TGTGCCAGCAGTTTAGTGAGTCTAGCGGCCCTCGGTGGGAATGAGCAGTTCTTC. The chain combines TRBV12-3 or TRBV12-4 with TRBJ2-1; 7 bases fit TRBD2. The trim removed 1 base at V and 7 bases at J, leaving 16 bases unmatched. This CDR3 spans 18 amino acids.

This clonotype has a handful of counts. The chain joins TRBV15 to TRBJ2-2; weak D call: TRBD2 (6 bases). The CDR3 contains 17 residues. Trimming took off 4 bases at V and 3 bases at J, with 18 bases between the two ends. Germline V lookup: CDR1 LNHNV, CDR2 YYDKDF (reference sequence). Here the CDR3 reads CATSTGLRTGDTGELFF. In nucleotides, the CDR3 is TGTGCCACCAGCACGGGACTCCGAACGGGGGACACCGGGGAGCTGTTTTTT. Complete variable domain (other parts from reference TRBV15 and TRBJ2-2): DAMVIQNPRYQVTQFGKPVTLSCSQTLNHNVMYWYQQKSSQAPKLLFHYYDKDFNNEADTPDNFQSRRPNTSFCFLDIRSPGLGDTAMYLCATSTGLRTGDTGELFFGEGSRLTVL.

The chain couples TRBV20-1 to TRBJ2-3; 13 bases line up with TRBD2. The CDR3 is 15 amino acids. The trim removed 6 bases at V and 6 bases at J, leaving 9 bases unmatched. From germline, CDR1 is DFQATT and CDR2 SNEGSKA (reference sequence). CDR3 region: CSAPRLAGGLDTQYF. The CDR3 nucleotides are TGCAGTGCGCCACGACTAGCGGGGGGCCTTGATACGCAGTATTTT.

The V and J genes are TRBV6-2 or TRBV6-3 and TRBJ2-5, with 7 bases aligning to TRBD2. CDR1 and CDR2 from the germline V gene are MNHEY and SVGEGT. The junction had 12 bases not matched to a gene; V was cut back by 2 bases and J by 3 bases. This CDR3 comprises 17 residues. The CDR3 coding sequence is TGTGCCAGCAGTTACCCGAGCGCTAGGGAGGGCGAAGAGACCCAGTACTTC. It is translated as CASSYPSAREGEETQYF.

The rearrangement links TRBV7-9 to TRBJ1-6; perhaps TRBD1 as D (5 bases). V lost 11 bases, J lost 3 bases, and 8 bases lay in between. The CDR3 sequence is 12 residues long. The germline CDR1 and CDR2 sequences are SEHNR and FQNEAQ (reference sequence). CDR3 region: CAGGDYNSPLHF. CDR3 in DNA: TGTGCCGGGGGGGACTATAATTCACCCCTCCACTTT.

The table lists this clonotype with a few counts. This chain connects TRBV4-3 to TRBJ1-1; D possibly corresponds to TRBD1 (5 bases). The V end was cut by 5 bases, the J end by 5 bases, with 15 bases between. This CDR3 spans 14 amino acids. CDR1 and CDR2 from the germline V gene are LGHNA and YSLEER. Written as DNA, the CDR3 is TGCGCCAGCAGCTTATCAGGGCTCGGGACTGAAGCTTTCTTT. Protein sequence: CASSLSGLGTEAFF.

This clonotype turned up a few times. The J gene is TRBJ1-1, the V gene TRBV7-3; a possible D gene is TRBD1 (6 bases). This CDR3 spans 16 amino acids. The V and J ends lost 1 base and 1 base respectively, with 13 bases between them. Germline lookup yields CDR1 SGHTA and CDR2 FQGTGA. The CDR3 here is CASSLMGHLENTEAFF. DNA of the CDR3: TGTGCCAGCAGCTTAATGGGACACCTGGAGAACACTGAAGCTTTCTTT.

This clonotype came up many times. The rearrangement joins TRBV28 to TRBJ2-5; D possibly corresponds to TRBD1 (5 bases). V lost 3 bases and J lost 5, with 13 bases in between. The CDR3 has 14 amino acids. Germline V gives CDR1 MDHEN, CDR2 SYDVKM. The CDR3 nucleotides are TGTGCCAGCAGTTTTCGAACAGGTACCGAGACCCAGTACTTC. Residues: CASSFRTGTETQYF.

By its share, this clonotype is medium-sized. The V and J genes are TRBV12-3 or TRBV12-4 and TRBJ2-1; D gene unclear. The CDR3 has 14 residues. Trimming took off 3 bases at V and 7 bases at J, with 13 bases between the two ends. This chain's CDR3 is CASSFGASWNEQFF. In DNA, the CDR3 is TGTGCCAGCAGTTTCGGAGCGTCGTGGAATGAGCAGTTCTTC.

The chain links TRBV12-3 or TRBV12-4 to TRBJ1-2, with D unclear. This CDR3 spans 17 amino acids. Trimming shortened V by 3 bases and J by 0 bases, and 17 bases separated the two germline ends. The DNA of the CDR3 is TGTGCCAGCAGTTTTTTGTTGCTAGCCAGTCCTAACTATGGCTACACCTTC. Translating it yields CASSFLLLASPNYGYTF.

This chain uses TRBV6-2 or TRBV6-3 with TRBJ1-1; D gene uncertain. Germline-derived CDR1 and CDR2 are MNHEY and SVGEGT. The CDR3 is made up of 13 amino acids. V lost 6 bases to trimming and J lost 6 bases, with 14 bases between them. CDR3 sequence: CASSTGPPAEAFF. In DNA form, the CDR3 reads TGTGCCAGCAGCACCGGACCGCCCGCTGAAGCTTTCTTT.

The rearrangement links TRBV12-3 or TRBV12-4 to TRBJ1-6, with unresolved D. V gave up 4 bases and J gave up 4 bases, with 8 bases separating them. This CDR3 has 14 residues. The CDR3 protein is CASSWGLYNSPLHF. CDR3 bases: TGTGCCAGCAGTTGGGGTTTATATAATTCACCCCTCCACTTT.

The chain has TRBV4-1 and TRBJ2-7; D might be TRBD1 (6 bases). V lost 0 bases and J 0 bases, leaving 9 bases between the germline ends. The CDR3 contains 15 residues. Per the germline V gene, CDR1 is MGHRA and CDR2 is YSYEKL. CDR3 nucleotides: TGCGCCAGCAGCCAAGAGCACAGGGACTCCTACGAGCAGTACTTC. Amino acids: CASSQEHRDSYEQYF.

This chain links TRBV6-4 with TRBJ1-6; TRBD1 might be the D (6 bases). The V gene lost 4 bases and the J gene lost 8 bases, with 15 bases spanning the gap. The CDR3 runs 15 residues. The germline gives CDR1 MRHNA, CDR2 SNTAGT. CDR3: CASSGNRVRDSPLHF. The CDR3 DNA sequence: TGTGCCAGCAGTGGAAACAGGGTCCGGGATTCACCCCTCCACTTT.

This clonotype was recorded at least ten times. The genes are TRBV5-5 and TRBJ2-5; 9 positions agree with TRBD1. The CDR3 extends over 15 amino acids. In germline, CDR1 is SGHKS, CDR2 YYEKEE (reference sequence). Trimming removed 0 bases from V and 5 bases from J; junction bases left unmatched: 5. DNA for the CDR3: TGTGCCAGCAGCTTGGAGACAGGGGGAGTGGAGACCCAGTACTTC. Residues: CASSLETGGVETQYF.